These 28 T cell receptor beta chains came from one sample sequenced in a study of spatial heterogeneity in lung cancer. Time point reported: sample taken at primary tumor resection. TCRdb reanalysed the 5' RACE reads using MiXCR and keeps one entry per CDR3 protein. This sample has tens of thousands of distinct CDR3 sequences, with just under 6% found just once. Sequenced material: PBMCs, taken at surgery. The receptors come from a male donor with early-stage non-small cell lung cancer.

This clonotype was recorded at least ten times. The CDR3 DNA sequence: TGTGCCAGCAGCCCAAGGGGTCCAGATACGCAGTATTTT. Residues: CASSPRGPDTQYF. The rearrangement uses TRBV7-9 and TRBJ2-3; D perhaps matches TRBD1 (5 bases). The germline gives CDR1 SEHNR, CDR2 FQNEAQ (reference sequence). V lost 5 bases and J 4 bases, leaving 10 bases between the germline ends. CDR3 length equals 13 residues.

This clonotype was seen ten or more times. The rearrangement joins TRBV20-1 to TRBJ2-7; D not resolved. V gave up 0 bases and J gave up 2 bases, with 8 bases separating them. This CDR3 spans 13 amino acids. Per germline, CDR1 DFQATT and CDR2 SNEGSKA (reference sequence). The CDR3 loop reads CSARDNPPYEQYF. The CDR3 DNA follows: TGCAGTGCTAGAGATAATCCCCCCTACGAGCAGTACTTC.

The gene calls are TRBV27 and TRBJ2-3; possible D gene TRBD2, 5 bases. Germline V gives CDR1 MNHEY, CDR2 SMNVEV (reference sequence). This CDR3 contains 11 residues. V lost 8 bases to trimming and J lost 8 bases, with 11 bases between them. CDR3 DNA: TGTGCCAGCGCAGCCCGGGGTACGCAGTATTTT. It translates to CASAARGTQYF.

This clonotype was counted at least ten times. V usage is TRBV7-9 and J usage is TRBJ1-5; D might be TRBD1 (6 bases). CDR3 length: 14 residues. The ends were cut back, 3 bases at V and 1 base at J, with 7 bases in the middle. Germline CDR1 SEHNR, CDR2 FQNEAQ (reference sequence). The CDR3 DNA is TGTGCCAGCAGCTTGACAGGAAGCAATCAGCCCCAGCATTTT. Translation gives CASSLTGSNQPQHF.

Only a few counts were recorded for this clonotype. The chain combines TRBV5-6 with TRBJ2-7; 11 nucleotides match TRBD1. Germline CDR1 reads SGHDT; CDR2 reads YYEEEE. CDR3 length: 15 residues. V lost 4 bases and J lost 2; bases outside the gene matches: 5. This CDR3 is CASSRPGQGAYEQYF. The DNA of the CDR3 is TGTGCCAGCAGCCGTCCGGGACAGGGGGCCTACGAGCAGTACTTC.

About this clonotype itself: This could be a read error, since a much larger clone is one nucleotide away. This chain links TRBV15 with TRBJ2-3; D is uncertain. The length of the CDR3 is 13 residues. Germline-derived CDR1 and CDR2 are LNHNV and YYDKDF (reference sequence). CDR3 sequence (DNA): TGTGTCACCAGCCTACCCCCGGAATATACGCAGTATTTT. Translating gives CVTSLPPEYTQYF.

This clonotype was counted ten times or more. The genes are TRBV5-1 and TRBJ2-5, with a tentative D call TRBD1 (5 bases). Germline V lookup: CDR1 SGHRS, CDR2 YFSETQ. The CDR3 loop spans 14 amino acids. Trimming took 0 bases from V and 3 from J, leaving 9 bases between them. The CDR3 DNA reads as TGCGCCAGCAGCTTGGGCCAGGGTGAAGAGACCCAGTACTTC. Protein product: CASSLGQGEETQYF.

This clonotype is labeled medium-sized (0.01 to 0.1%). The gene calls are TRBV19 and TRBJ2-2; D possibly matches TRBD1 or TRBD2 (5 bases each). V gave up 3 bases and J gave up 5 bases, with 10 bases separating them. The CDR3 extends over 14 amino acids. The germline V gene has CDR1 LNHDA and CDR2 SQIVND (reference sequence). DNA for the CDR3: TGTGCCAGTAGTATTGCCGGGGCGACCGGGGAGCTGTTTTTT. Translated, it gives CASSIAGATGELFF.

This clonotype appeared many times. This rearrangement joins TRBV7-6 to TRBJ2-5, with D perhaps TRBD1 or TRBD2 (6 bases each). Looked up from germline, CDR1 is SGHVS and CDR2 is FNYEAQ. Trimming took off 5 bases at V and 1 base at J, with 8 bases between the two ends. This CDR3 region has 13 residues. In DNA, the CDR3 is TGTGCCAGCAGCCGGGGGCGCCAAGAGACCCAGTACTTC. It is translated as CASSRGRQETQYF.

The rearrangement uses TRBV30 and TRBJ1-1, with TRBD1 matching over 11 bases. The trim removed 4 bases at V and 5 bases at J, leaving 6 bases unmatched. CDR3 length equals 14 residues. Germline V gene data show CDR1 as GTSNPN and CDR2 as SVGIG (reference sequence). The CDR3 DNA is TGTGCCTGGAATCTAGGGACAGGGGGGACTGAAGCTTTCTTT. It codes for CAWNLGTGGTEAFF.

In its sample, this clonotype was seen many times. The V call is TRBV19, the J call TRBJ2-4; 15 positions match TRBD2. The CDR3 is 19 residues long. V shed 3 bases and J 1 base; nucleotides not matched to a gene: 7. Germline assignment: CDR1 LNHDA and CDR2 SQIVND (reference sequence). In nucleotides, the CDR3 is TGTGCCAGTAGTATCATGGGACTAGCGGGAGGTACCGCCAAAAACATTCAGTACTTC. Its protein product is CASSIMGLAGGTAKNIQYF. Drawing the rest from reference TRBV19 and TRBJ2-4, the complete variable domain is DGGITQSPKYLFRKEGQNVTLSCEQNLNHDAMYWYRQDPGQGLRLIYYSQIVNDFQKGDIAEGYSVSREKKESFPLTVTSAQKNPTAFYLCASSIMGLAGGTAKNIQYFGAGTRLSVL.

This clonotype was found many times. The chain carries TRBV7-6 and TRBJ2-7; D gene unclear. V was cut by 0 bases and J by 3 bases, with 12 bases left in between. This CDR3 has 15 amino acids. Germline CDR1 and CDR2: SGHVS and FNYEAQ. The DNA of the CDR3 is TGTGCCAGCAGCTTAGCTCACCGGAGTAACTACGAGCAGTACTTC. It codes for CASSLAHRSNYEQYF. The whole variable domain, remainder taken from reference TRBV7-6 and TRBJ2-7, is GAGVSQSPRYKVTKRGQDVALRCDPISGHVSLYWYRQALGQGPEFLTYFNYEAQQDKSGLPNDRFSAERPEGSISTLTIQRTEQRDSAMYRCASSLAHRSNYEQYFGPGTRLTVT.

This clonotype has a count of ten or more. The rearrangement uses TRBV27 and TRBJ1-2, with unresolved D. This CDR3 contains 16 residues. Between the trimmed V and J ends, which lost 2 bases and 4 bases, there was a span of 17 bases. Germline V gives CDR1 MNHEY, CDR2 SMNVEV (reference sequence). CDR3 DNA sequence: TGTGCCAGCAGTTTAAAATCTTTGCAGCTCCCCTATGGCTACACCTTC. As protein: CASSLKSLQLPYGYTF.

This clonotype was found many times. This chain joins TRBV5-8 and TRBJ2-7; D possibly corresponds to TRBD2 (6 bases). CDR3 length: 15 amino acids. Trimming left V 0 bases short and J 1 base short, with 11 bases between. The germline CDR1 and CDR2 sequences are SGHTS and YDEGEE. The CDR3 bases are TGTGCCAGCAGCTTGGCCGGGACTTCATCCTACGAGCAGTACTTC. This encodes CASSLAGTSSYEQYF.

This clonotype was observed many times. This chain joins TRBV19 and TRBJ2-7, with D maybe TRBD2 (6 bases). V lost 4 bases to trimming and J lost 9 bases, with 16 bases between them. The CDR3 loop spans 13 amino acids. From germline, CDR1 is LNHDA and CDR2 SQIVND (reference sequence). This chain's CDR3 is CASSTDRTGVQYF. The CDR3 DNA reads as TGTGCCAGTAGTACAGACCGGACGGGAGTGCAGTACTTC.

J is TRBJ2-3 and V is TRBV5-1; possibly TRBD1 or TRBD2 for D (5 bases each). This CDR3 spans 19 amino acids. V was pared by 0 bases and J by 0 bases, with 20 bases between. Germline V gene sequence: CDR1 SGHRS, CDR2 YFSETQ. The CDR3 sequence: CASSLVVQLWDLSTDTQYF. CDR3 DNA: TGCGCCAGCAGCTTGGTTGTCCAACTTTGGGACCTAAGCACAGATACGCAGTATTTT.

The table lists this clonotype with many counts. The chain carries TRBV10-3 and TRBJ2-7; TRBD2 is a possible D gene (5 bases). This CDR3 spans 13 amino acids. With 3 bases removed from V and 3 bases from J, the gap between germline ends came to 9 bases. Germline CDR1 ENHRY, CDR2 SYGVKD. CDR3 in DNA: TGTGCCATCAGTGAACTAGTGGGCTACGAGCAGTACTTC. This encodes CAISELVGYEQYF.

This clonotype appeared many times. The chain couples TRBV6-1 to TRBJ1-4; 9 nucleotides align to TRBD1. Germline lookup yields CDR1 MNHNS and CDR2 SASEGT. Trimming cost V 4 bases and J 8 bases; bases outside gene matches: 14. The CDR3 sequence is 17 residues long. The CDR3 reads CASSVGTGLFFAEKLFF. The DNA of the CDR3 is TGTGCCAGCAGTGTAGGGACAGGGCTGTTCTTCGCAGAAAAACTGTTTTTT.

This clonotype was found many times. The DNA of the CDR3 is TGTGCCAGCAAGCGCGGACTCAACACCGGGGAGCTGTTTTTT. As protein: CASKRGLNTGELFF. This sequence joins TRBV2 and TRBJ2-2; a weak D match, TRBD2 (5 bases). The CDR3 totals 14 residues. V lost 7 bases to trimming and J lost 2 bases, with 11 bases between them. The germline CDR1 and CDR2 sequences are SNHLY and FYNNEI.

This clonotype has ten or more counts. CDR3 protein: CATSDRDIQYF. CDR3 in DNA: TGTGCCACCAGTGATCGAGACATTCAGTACTTC. V and J are TRBV24-1 and TRBJ2-4; D remains unclear. Germline V CDR1 and CDR2: KGHDR, SFDVKD. Trimming took off 3 bases at V and 8 bases at J, with 4 bases between the two ends. The CDR3 contains 11 residues.

This clonotype was found many times. The chain carries TRBV20-1 and TRBJ1-6; D is uncertain. V was pared by 3 bases and J by 6 bases, with 9 bases between. The CDR3 is made up of 13 amino acids. Per germline, CDR1 DFQATT and CDR2 SNEGSKA (reference sequence). The CDR3 nucleotides read TGCAGTGCTAGGACAAACCTTAATTCACCCCTCCACTTT. Protein: CSARTNLNSPLHF.

The V gene is TRBV13, the J gene TRBJ1-2; a possible D gene is TRBD1 (6 bases). The germline gives CDR1 PRHDT, CDR2 FYEKMQ (reference sequence). V lost 0 bases and J 4 bases, leaving 9 bases between the germline ends. This CDR3 is 14 amino acids long. This CDR3 reads CASSLGRGSYGYTF. The CDR3 bases are TGTGCCAGCAGCTTAGGCAGGGGAAGCTATGGCTACACCTTC.

This clonotype was detected ten times or more. The rearrangement links TRBV9 to TRBJ2-7; TRBD1 is a possible D gene (6 bases). The V end lost 3 bases, the J end lost 6 bases, and 19 bases lay between the germline ends. Germline loops: CDR1 SGDLS, CDR2 YYNGEE. The length of the CDR3 is 15 residues. The CDR3 bases are TGTGCCAGCAGCGGCCGGGACCAACTAGGGGGCGAGCAGTACTTC. This translates into CASSGRDQLGGEQYF.

This clonotype has at least ten counts. The chain couples TRBV4-1 to TRBJ2-7; TRBD2 matches at 7 bases. The germline CDR1 and CDR2 sequences are MGHRA and YSYEKL. The length of the CDR3 is 20 residues. V lost 0 bases to trimming and J lost 1 base; unmatched junction nucleotides: 18. The CDR3 DNA sequence: TGCGCCAGCAGCCAAGACTCAGGATCCTCAGTGCGCGGGGGATCCTACGAGCAGTACTTC. Translating it yields CASSQDSGSSVRGGSYEQYF.

This clonotype was counted at least ten times. The chain couples TRBV12-3 or TRBV12-4 to TRBJ2-1; 11 nucleotides agree with TRBD2. The CDR3 is 17 amino acids. The J segment lost 0 bases and the V segment lost 4 bases, leaving 5 bases of the junction unmatched. The CDR3 loop is CASSWITSGSSYNEQFF. The CDR3 bases are TGTGCCAGCAGTTGGATTACTAGCGGGAGCTCCTACAATGAGCAGTTCTTC.

The chain recombines TRBV3-1 with TRBJ1-3; D gene unclear. This CDR3 has 13 residues. The V gene lost 1 base and the J gene lost 3 bases, with 4 bases spanning the gap. Per germline, CDR1 LGHDT and CDR2 YNNKEL (reference sequence). CDR3 DNA: TGTGCCAGCAGCCAAGGGTTTGGAAACACCATATATTTT. Protein sequence: CASSQGFGNTIYF.

This clonotype was detected ten times or more. The chain links TRBV28 to TRBJ1-2; D not certain. The CDR3 consists of 15 residues. Germline V gene lookup returns CDR1 MDHEN and CDR2 SYDVKM. Trimming removed 2 bases at V and 3 bases at J, with 13 bases between. In DNA form, the CDR3 reads TGTGCCAGCAGTTTAGCGAATACAGCCTACTATGGCTACACCTTC. Its protein product is CASSLANTAYYGYTF.

This clonotype was seen ten or more times. This chain uses TRBV5-1 with TRBJ2-4; 9 positions match TRBD2. The V gene end was trimmed by 3 bases and the J gene end by 0 bases; junction bases not matched to a gene: 16. This CDR3 is built from 20 residues. In germline, CDR1 is SGHRS, CDR2 YFSETQ. The DNA of the CDR3 is TGCGCCAGCAGCTGGAACCCGGGACTAGCAGGGTCTCTAGCCAAAAACATTCAGTACTTC. Translating it yields CASSWNPGLAGSLAKNIQYF.